The clone carrying this T cell receptor beta chain has just one count. The antigen remains unidentified. PCR used 60 Vbeta primers and 13 Jbeta primers. The table came from immunoSEQ multiplex PCR; TCRdb's copy has only in-frame clones and leaves some out. The sample carries 150,000 to 200,000 clones, about four fifths recorded once. The record originates from a study of cytomegalovirus exposure and HLA in healthy donors. Study in general: In terms of ancestry, the Caucasian-associated cluster contained about four fifths of the approximately 380 genotyped donors. Whole-study results and caveats: For most subjects, TCR beta sequences were reported to predict HLA-A and HLA-B alleles with accuracy. Later analysis showed most CMV-associated TCR beta chains appearing HLA-restricted. Excluded were some V segments that proved indistinguishable, including TRBV6-2 and TRBV6-3.

The CDR3 is made up of 13 amino acids. The V gene's germline CDR1 is MNHEY and CDR2 SMNVEV (reference sequence). The V end was cut by 7 bases, the J end by 8 bases, with 17 bases between. This receptor was taken from a young man in good health and CMV-seronegative. The sequencing sample was made of PBMCs. The rearrangement links TRBV27 to TRBJ1-2; no reliable D call. The CDR3 region is CASTSLTRRGYTF. Here the CDR3 DNA reads TGTGCCAGCACCTCCTTGACCCGGAGGGGCTACACCTTC.